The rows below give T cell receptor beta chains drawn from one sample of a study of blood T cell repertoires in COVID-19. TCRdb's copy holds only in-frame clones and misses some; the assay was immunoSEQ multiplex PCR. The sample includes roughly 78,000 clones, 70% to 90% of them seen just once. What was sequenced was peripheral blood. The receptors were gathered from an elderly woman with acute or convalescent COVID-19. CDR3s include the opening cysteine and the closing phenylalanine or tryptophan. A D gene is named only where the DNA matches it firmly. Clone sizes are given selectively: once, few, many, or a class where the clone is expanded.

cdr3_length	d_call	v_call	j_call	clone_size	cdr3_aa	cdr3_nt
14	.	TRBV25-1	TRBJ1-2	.	CARFIGAANYGYTF	TGTGCCCGCTTTATAGGGGCCGCTAACTATGGCTACACCTTC
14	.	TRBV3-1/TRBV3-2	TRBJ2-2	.	CASRLDPYTGELFF	TGTGCCAGCAGGCTAGACCCTTATACCGGGGAGCTGTTTTTT
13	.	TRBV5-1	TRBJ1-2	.	CASSTRTNYGYTF	TGCGCCAGCAGCACGAGAACTAACTATGGCTACACCTTC
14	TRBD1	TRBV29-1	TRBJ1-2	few	CSVESPGQAYGYTF	TGCAGCGTTGAAAGTCCGGGACAGGCCTATGGCTACACCTTC
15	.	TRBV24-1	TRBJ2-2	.	CATSDLGQNTGELFF	TGTGCCACCAGTGATTTGGGACAAAACACCGGGGAGCTGTTTTTT
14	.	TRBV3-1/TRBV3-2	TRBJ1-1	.	CASSQVQGNTEAFF	TGTGCCAGCAGCCAAGTACAGGGGAACACTGAAGCTTTCTTT
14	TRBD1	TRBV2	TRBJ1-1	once	CASNAGTGAFEAFF	TGTGCCAGCAACGCCGGGACAGGAGCCTTCGAAGCTTTCTTT
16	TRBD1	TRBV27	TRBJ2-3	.	CASSSTGGAGTDTQYF	TGTGCCAGCAGTTCGACAGGGGGCGCAGGCACAGATACGCAGTATTTT
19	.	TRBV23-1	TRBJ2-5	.	CASSQSGTRPGHHGETQYF	TGCGCCAGCAGTCAATCGGGGACAAGACCGGGACACCATGGGGAGACCCAGTACTTC
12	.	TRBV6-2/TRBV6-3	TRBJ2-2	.	CASSYPGGELFF	TGTGCCAGCAGTTACCCCGGCGGGGAGCTGTTTTTT
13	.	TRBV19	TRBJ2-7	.	CASMSRPGNEQYF	TGTGCCAGTATGTCCCGACCAGGGAACGAGCAGTACTTC